The next 29 T cell receptor beta chains were all read from a single sample in a study of cytomegalovirus exposure and HLA in healthy donors. The PCR was carried out with 60 Vbeta primers and 13 Jbeta primers. Measured with immunoSEQ multiplex PCR; TCRdb has only the in-frame clones, and not every one. The table includes under 100,000 clones, approximately 83% detected once. What was sequenced was PBMCs. The receptors derive from a man in his forties in good health and CMV-seronegative.

The chain uses TRBV5-1 and TRBJ1-1, with a possible D match to TRBD1 (5 bases). The CDR3 totals 13 residues. Per germline, CDR1 SGHRS and CDR2 YFSETQ. Trimming cost V 2 bases and J 1 base, with 6 bases left between them. The CDR3: CASSFGGNTEAFF. The CDR3, as DNA: TGCGCCAGCAGCTTCGGGGGGAACACTGAAGCTTTCTTT.

The table lists this clone with a count of one. The chain uses TRBV19 and TRBJ1-5, with unresolved D. With 4 bases removed from V and 0 bases from J, the gap between germline ends came to 7 bases. The CDR3 runs 14 residues. Looked up from germline, CDR1 is LNHDA and CDR2 is SQIVND (reference sequence). As DNA, the CDR3 is TGTGCCAGTAGTACTAGTCTTAGCAATCAGCCCCAGCATTTT. Its translation is CASSTSLSNQPQHF.

This clone has more than one count but fewer than ten. The sample has other DNA sequences that encode this CDR3 too. The J gene is TRBJ1-1, the V gene TRBV4-2; TRBD1 might be the D (5 bases). V was cut by 3 bases and J by 2 bases, with 10 bases left in between. This CDR3 spans 14 amino acids. Germline V gives CDR1 LGHNA, CDR2 YNFKEQ. The CDR3, as DNA: TGTGCCAGCAGCCACCTCGACAGAAACACTGAAGCTTTCTTT. It yields the protein CASSHLDRNTEAFF.

The count of this clone is one. The chain combines TRBV25-1 with TRBJ1-1; 10 positions match TRBD1. This CDR3 comprises 18 residues. The V gene's germline CDR1 is MGHDK and CDR2 SYGVNS. The trim removed 2 bases at V and 9 bases at J, leaving 18 bases unmatched. CDR3 protein: CASSELSDLDRGSVKAFF. The CDR3 nucleotides are TGTGCCAGCAGTGAACTTTCCGATTTGGACAGGGGGTCGGTAAAAGCTTTCTTT.

The chain carries TRBV7-3 and TRBJ1-1; weak D call: TRBD1 (6 bases). Deletions cut 5 bases from V and 11 bases from J, with 15 bases between. Germline V gives CDR1 SGHTA, CDR2 FQGTGA. This CDR3 is 12 amino acids long. DNA for the CDR3: TGTGCCAGCAGCCCTCGGCGGGGGCAGGCTTTCTTT. Encoded protein: CASSPRRGQAFF.

The chain joins TRBV5-4 to TRBJ2-7; 7 bases are shared with TRBD2. The length of the CDR3 is 14 residues. J was trimmed by 3 bases and V by 0 bases; bases with no gene match: 3. The germline CDR1 and CDR2 sequences are SGHNT and YYREEE (reference sequence). DNA for the CDR3: TGTGCCAGCAGCTTGGGCGGGACTAACTACGAGCAGTACTTC. It codes for CASSLGGTNYEQYF.

This clone has just a few counts. The chain couples TRBV19 to TRBJ1-3; D is unclear. Germline V gives CDR1 LNHDA, CDR2 SQIVND (reference sequence). Deletions cut 5 bases from V and 2 bases from J, with 7 bases between. This CDR3 region has 13 residues. DNA for the CDR3: TGTGCCAGTAGTCGAGGGACTGGAAACACCATATATTTT. Protein sequence: CASSRGTGNTIYF.

The V and J genes are TRBV6-1 and TRBJ1-5, with D perhaps matching TRBD1 (5 bases). Per germline, CDR1 MNHNS and CDR2 SASEGT. V gave up 5 bases and J gave up 2 bases, with 13 bases separating them. There are 15 residues in the CDR3. CDR3 loop: CASSLTGNGNQPQHF. The CDR3 DNA is TGTGCCAGCAGTTTAACAGGAAATGGCAATCAGCCCCAGCATTTT.

The J gene is TRBJ1-1, the V gene TRBV28; no firm D call. The CDR3 is 14 residues long. V was shortened by 6 bases and J by 0 bases, with 11 bases between the two germline ends. Looked up from germline, CDR1 is MDHEN and CDR2 is SYDVKM. CDR3 nucleotides: TGTGCCAGCAGGCCCGGGAGGCTGAACACTGAAGCTTTCTTT. It yields the protein CASRPGRLNTEAFF.

The chain recombines TRBV13 with TRBJ1-2; 10 nucleotides match TRBD1. The germline V gene has CDR1 PRHDT and CDR2 FYEKMQ (reference sequence). The CDR3 extends over 18 amino acids. V was pared by 6 bases and J by 1 base, with 14 bases of the junction left unmatched. This CDR3 is CASSLRESGTGVNYGYTF. The CDR3 nucleotides read TGTGCCAGCAGTTTGAGAGAATCCGGGACAGGGGTTAACTATGGCTACACCTTC.

The CDR3 protein is CASSLPGSPHYNSPLHF. The CDR3 region has the DNA TGTGCCAGCAGTCTCCCAGGTTCCCCTCATTATAATTCACCCCTCCACTTT. The rearrangement links TRBV28 to TRBJ1-6; D unresolved. The germline V and J ends were trimmed by 5 bases and 4 bases, with 18 bases remaining between them. This CDR3 is built from 17 residues. Per the germline V gene, CDR1 is MDHEN and CDR2 is SYDVKM.

The chain has TRBV27 and TRBJ2-5; D gene ambiguous. The DNA end is a closer match to TRBJ2-7, so the J assignment may be wrong. The CDR3 is 12 amino acids. Per the germline V gene, CDR1 is MNHEY and CDR2 is SMNVEV (reference sequence). The CDR3, as DNA: TGTGCCAGCCCTCCCCCCTCCTACGAGCAGTACTTC. Protein product: CASPPPSYEQYF.

This chain links TRBV7-9 with TRBJ2-2; 7 bases agree with TRBD2. In germline, CDR1 is SEHNR, CDR2 FQNEAQ (reference sequence). There are 17 residues in the CDR3. The junction had 5 bases not matched to a gene; V was cut back by 0 bases and J by 1 base. The CDR3 loop reads CASSLAFLAVNTGELFF. CDR3 nucleotide sequence: TGTGCCAGCAGCTTAGCCTTCCTAGCGGTGAACACCGGGGAGCTGTTTTTT.

CDR3 sequence (DNA): TGTGCCAGCAGCGTTGGCCACCAAGAGACCCAGTACTTC. It translates to CASSVGHQETQYF. The chain uses TRBV9 and TRBJ2-5; no clear D. The germline V gene has CDR1 SGDLS and CDR2 YYNGEE. Trimming left V 2 bases short and J 0 bases short, with 5 bases between. The CDR3 has 13 amino acids.

The chain joins TRBV9 to TRBJ2-1, with 13 bases matching TRBD2. Germline CDR1 is SGDLS and CDR2 is YYNGEE. The CDR3 contains 15 residues. With V trimmed by 4 bases and J by 5 bases, 3 bases remained unmatched. The CDR3, as DNA: TGTGCCAGCAGCCTACTAGCGGGGGGGAACAATGAGCAGTTCTTC. It is translated as CASSLLAGGNNEQFF.

Judged by abundance, this clone is medium-sized. The J gene is TRBJ1-1, the V gene TRBV29-1; unclear D gene. Germline CDR1 and CDR2: SQVTM and ANQGSEA. This CDR3 has 14 residues. The V and J ends lost 1 base and 2 bases respectively, with 11 bases between them. Here the CDR3 reads CSVEGAARNTEAFF. In nucleotides, the CDR3 is TGCAGCGTTGAAGGGGCAGCTCGTAACACTGAAGCTTTCTTT.

V and J are TRBV6-5 and TRBJ2-3; D may be TRBD2 (5 bases). V was cut by 8 bases and J by 3 bases, with 18 bases left in between. CDR3 size: 15 residues. Germline V CDR1 and CDR2: MNHEY, SVGAGI. CDR3 DNA: TGTGCCAGCGCCTACGGGGTGGGTGGGACAGATACGCAGTATTTT. It translates to CASAYGVGGTDTQYF.

Only a few counts were recorded for this clone. The V gene is TRBV4-3, the J gene TRBJ1-1; unclear D gene. CDR1 and CDR2 (germline): LGHNA, YSLEER. Between the trimmed V and J ends, which lost 2 bases and 10 bases, there was a span of 17 bases. This CDR3 has 14 amino acids. The CDR3 region has the DNA TGCGCCAGCAGCCAAACCGGGGTCCTAAAGGTAGCTTTCTTT. It translates to CASSQTGVLKVAFF.

This chain joins TRBV7-2 and TRBJ2-3; possibly TRBD2 for D (6 bases). The CDR3 is 17 amino acids. The germline V gene encodes CDR1 SGHTA and CDR2 FQGNSA. Trimming pared 5 bases from V and 2 bases from J, leaving 20 bases between. DNA for the CDR3: TGTGCCAGCAGCCCCCGATCGGGGCGGGGCTACACAGATACGCAGTATTTT. Translated: CASSPRSGRGYTDTQYF.

The chain carries TRBV7-8 and TRBJ1-4, with D tentatively TRBD1 (5 bases). CDR3 length: 15 residues. Germline CDR1 SGHVS, CDR2 FQNEAQ. V was trimmed by 6 bases and J by 2 bases, leaving 13 bases between them. The CDR3 bases are TGTGCCAGCAGATCCTCAGGGTTGACTAATGAAAAACTGTTTTTT. This sequence encodes CASRSSGLTNEKLFF.

The rearrangement links TRBV5-1 to TRBJ2-7; TRBD1 matches at 7 bases. The V gene end was trimmed by 3 bases and the J gene end by 3 bases; junction bases not matched to a gene: 3. This CDR3 has 13 amino acids. Germline lookup yields CDR1 SGHRS and CDR2 YFSETQ. CDR3 loop: CASSSGQFYEQYF. The CDR3 bases are TGCGCCAGCAGCTCGGGACAGTTCTACGAGCAGTACTTC.

CDR3 DNA sequence: TGCGCCAGCAGCTGGACCGGGACAGGGTTCCAAGAGACCCAGTACTTC. Protein: CASSWTGTGFQETQYF. The rearrangement links TRBV5-1 to TRBJ2-5, with TRBD1 identical over 9 bases. Germline V gene sequence: CDR1 SGHRS, CDR2 YFSETQ. Trimming at V came to 3 bases and at J to 1 base, leaving 7 bases not matched to a gene. The CDR3 loop spans 16 amino acids.

The chain links TRBV29-1 to TRBJ1-2; TRBD1 agrees at 11 bases. The germline V gene has CDR1 SQVTM and CDR2 ANQGSEA. The junction had 11 bases not matched to a gene; V was cut back by 7 bases and J by 7 bases. This CDR3 has 14 amino acids. CDR3 protein: CSAHSGTGGCGYTF. The CDR3 DNA follows: TGCAGCGCGCATTCCGGGACAGGGGGATGTGGCTACACCTTC.

The chain couples TRBV11-3 to TRBJ2-1, with 8 bases identical to TRBD1. J lost 5 bases, V lost 5 bases, and 2 bases had no gene match. CDR3 length: 13 amino acids. CDR1 SGHNT and CDR2 YENEEA come from the germline V gene. Here the CDR3 reads CASSPDRDNEQFF. CDR3 in DNA: TGTGCCAGCAGCCCGGACAGGGACAATGAGCAGTTCTTC. Filled out from reference TRBV11-3 and TRBJ2-1, the complete variable domain reads EAGVVQSPRYKIIEKKQPVAFWCNPISGHNTLYWYLQNLGQGPELLIRYENEEAVDDSQLPKDRFSAERLKGVDSTLKIQPAELGDSAVYLCASSPDRDNEQFFGPGTRLTVL.

The genes are TRBV7-2 and TRBJ1-2; no reliable D call. The CDR3 extends over 12 amino acids. Trimming removed 4 bases from V and 4 bases from J, with 7 bases in between. CDR1 is SGHTA, CDR2 FQGNSA, per germline. CDR3 in DNA: TGTGCCAGCAGCTATCAACTCTATGGCTACACCTTC. It encodes CASSYQLYGYTF.

The chain is built from TRBV6-6 and TRBJ1-1; D gene ambiguous. The CDR3 has 11 amino acids. Germline-derived CDR1 and CDR2 are MNHNY and SVGAGI (reference sequence). V shed 6 bases and J shed 11 bases, with 13 bases lying between them. For the CDR3, the DNA is TGTGCCAGCAGCCCTTTGACCGGGGCTTTCTTT. Its protein is CASSPLTGAFF.

The genes are TRBV7-9 and TRBJ1-5; the D gene is possibly TRBD1 (5 bases). In germline, CDR1 is SEHNR, CDR2 FQNEAQ (reference sequence). Trimming removed 3 bases from V and 1 base from J, with 13 bases in between. CDR3 size: 16 residues. This CDR3 is CASSLGGGGSNQPQHF. In nucleotides, the CDR3 is TGTGCCAGCAGCTTGGGCGGGGGAGGAAGCAATCAGCCCCAGCATTTT.

The chain has TRBV21-1 and TRBJ2-7; the table's D call, TRBD1, was not checked against the DNA. TRBV21-1 is labeled a pseudogene. This CDR3 is 13 amino acids long. Written as DNA, the CDR3 is TGTGCCAGCAGCAATGGACAGCACTACGAGCAGTACTTC. It translates to CASSNGQHYEQYF.

This chain uses TRBV15 with TRBJ2-1, with TRBD1 matching over 8 bases. The V gene end was trimmed by 1 base and the J gene end by 5 bases; junction bases not matched to a gene: 7. Germline loops: CDR1 LNHNV, CDR2 YYDKDF (reference sequence). This CDR3 region has 16 residues. CDR3 sequence: CATSRGSTGVHNEQFF. The DNA of the CDR3 is TGTGCCACCAGCAGAGGATCGACAGGGGTGCACAATGAGCAGTTCTTC.